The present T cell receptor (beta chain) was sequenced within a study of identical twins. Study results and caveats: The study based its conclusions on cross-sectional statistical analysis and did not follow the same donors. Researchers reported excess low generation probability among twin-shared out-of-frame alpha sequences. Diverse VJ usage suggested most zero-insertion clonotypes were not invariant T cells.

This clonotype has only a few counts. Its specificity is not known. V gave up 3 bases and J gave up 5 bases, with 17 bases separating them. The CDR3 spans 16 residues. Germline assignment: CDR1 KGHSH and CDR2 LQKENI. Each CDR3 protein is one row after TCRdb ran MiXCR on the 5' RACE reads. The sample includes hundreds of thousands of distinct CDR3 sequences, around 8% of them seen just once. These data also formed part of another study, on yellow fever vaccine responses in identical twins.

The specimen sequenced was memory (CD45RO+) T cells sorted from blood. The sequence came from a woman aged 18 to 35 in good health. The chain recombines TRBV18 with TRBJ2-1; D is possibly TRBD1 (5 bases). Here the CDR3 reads CASSPLVGQGDNEQFF. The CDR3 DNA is TGTGCCAGCTCACCCCTAGTCGGACAAGGGGACAATGAGCAGTTCTTC.